These T cell receptor beta chains were read from a single sample in a study of control samples from healthy donors and cancer patients. Repertoires were generated with immunoSEQ multiplex PCR, while TCRdb's copy carries only in-frame clones and drops some. Counted here are around 94,000 clones, about 90% occurring once; the ten biggest clones make up roughly 2.5%. The sequencing sample was made of blood. Source of these receptors: a woman aged 18-35 years in good health. Each CDR3 is given with its conserved first and last residue. The D gene is left open where the match is weak. Expanded clones are given a class, and other clones once, few, many or no size at all.

v_call	d_call	clone_size	j_call	cdr3_nt	cdr3_aa
TRBV7-2	TRBD1	NA	TRBJ2-1	TGTGCCAGCAGCTTCCGGGACAGGAACAATGAGCAGTTCTTC	CASSFRDRNNEQFF
TRBV6-2/TRBV6-3	NA	NA	TRBJ1-2	TGTGCCAGCAGTTATGAAGGACAGACGATCTATGGCTACACCTTC	CASSYEGQTIYGYTF
TRBV5-1	NA	NA	TRBJ2-7	TGCGCCAGCAGCTTAGGGGGCGAGCAGTACTTC	CASSLGGEQYF
TRBV5-1	NA	NA	TRBJ1-1	TGCGCCAGCAGACGGGGAGGCACGAACACTGAAGCTTTCTTT	CASRRGGTNTEAFF
TRBV11-1	NA	NA	TRBJ2-4	TGTGCCAGCAGCTTAGTCCAGGGTGGAAACATTCAGTACTTC	CASSLVQGGNIQYF
TRBV4-3	NA	NA	TRBJ1-1	TGCGCCAGCAGGAGAGGACCTACTCTGAACACTGAAGCTTTCTTT	CASRRGPTLNTEAFF
TRBV5-4	TRBD2	NA	TRBJ2-5	TGTGCCAGCAGCGCAGGACTAGCGGGGGAAGAGACCCAGTACTTC	CASSAGLAGEETQYF
TRBV11-3	NA	NA	TRBJ1-1	TGTGCCAGCAGGACACCTGGGGGGACTGAAGCTTTCTTT	CASRTPGGTEAFF
TRBV4-3	NA	NA	TRBJ2-1	TGCGCCAGCAGCCAAGGGGGAAGCCCGAATGAGCAGTTCTTC	CASSQGGSPNEQFF
TRBV11-3	NA	NA	TRBJ2-1	TGTGCCAGCAGCTTAGGGCGGGCCTCCTACAATGAGCAGTTCTTC	CASSLGRASYNEQFF
TRBV10-3	NA	NA	TRBJ1-3	TGTGCCATCAGTGAGTCCGGGGACACCATATATTTT	CAISESGDTIYF
TRBV5-1	NA	NA	TRBJ1-1	TGCGCCAGCAGCTCAGGGGTGAACACTGAAGCTTTCTTT	CASSSGVNTEAFF
TRBV6-5	NA	NA	TRBJ1-1	TGTGCCAGCAGTTACTCCCAGGTCGGGGACACTGAAGCTTTCTTT	CASSYSQVGDTEAFF
TRBV4-1	TRBD1	once	TRBJ1-1	TGCGCCAGCAGCCGCTTCGGGACAGGAATTGAAGCTTTCTTT	CASSRFGTGIEAFF
TRBV19	NA	NA	TRBJ2-7	TGTGCCAGTGCAGACGGCTTCTACGAGCAGTACTTC	CASADGFYEQYF
TRBV5-1	NA	NA	TRBJ1-4	TGCGCCAGCCGGGGAACGGGTAATGAAAAACTGTTTTTT	CASRGTGNEKLFF
TRBV19	TRBD1	NA	TRBJ1-4	TGTGCCAGTAGTACGACAGGGGGGAATGAAAAACTGTTTTTT	CASSTTGGNEKLFF
TRBV7-3	NA	NA	TRBJ2-7	TGTGCCAGCCCCTTCCTCCACGAGCAGTACTTC	CASPFLHEQYF
TRBV6-5	NA	NA	TRBJ1-3	TGTGCCAGCAGCCCCAAGGCCACGGCCGGGGCCACCATATATTTT	CASSPKATAGATIYF
TRBV27	NA	NA	TRBJ2-3	TGTGCCAGCTCCAAGCTCGGCGGAGATACGCAGTATTTT	CASSKLGGDTQYF
TRBV7-9	TRBD1	NA	TRBJ1-6	TGTGCCAGCAGCTTAGAACAGGGGCGGTATAATTCACCCCTCCACTTT	CASSLEQGRYNSPLHF
TRBV5-6	TRBD1	NA	TRBJ2-7	TGTGCCAGCACCGGACAGGGCTCCTACGAGCAGTACTTC	CASTGQGSYEQYF
TRBV4-3	NA	NA	TRBJ2-2	TGCGCCAGCAGCCAAGTTTTGTCGAACACCGGGGAGCTGTTTTTT	CASSQVLSNTGELFF
TRBV6-2/TRBV6-3	TRBD2	NA	TRBJ2-7	TGTGCCAGCAGTTGGGTCTTAAGCGGGAGCTCCTACGAGCAGTACTTC	CASSWVLSGSSYEQYF
TRBV7-3	NA	NA	TRBJ2-2	TGTGCCAGCAGCTCTACCCCAGGGGGGTCCGGGGAGCTGTTTTTT	CASSSTPGGSGELFF
TRBV29-1	TRBD2	NA	TRBJ2-3	TGCAGCGTTTGCCGACTAGCGGGGTCTAGCACAGATACGCAGTATTTT	CSVCRLAGSSTDTQYF
TRBV2	NA	NA	TRBJ1-1	TGTGCCAGCAGTGAAGCGGGCAGGGTAACCGGGAACACTGAAGCTTTCTTT	CASSEAGRVTGNTEAFF
TRBV27	NA	NA	TRBJ1-4	TGTGCCAGCAGTTCTAGCGGGTTGAATGAAAAACTGTTTTTT	CASSSSGLNEKLFF
TRBV30	NA	once	TRBJ1-3	TGTGCCTGCCAGGCCGCGGGAGGAAACACCATATATTTT	CACQAAGGNTIYF
TRBV28	NA	NA	TRBJ1-1	TGTGCCAGCAGTTCCCCGGGGTGGAAGGAGAACACTGAAGCTTTCTTT	CASSSPGWKENTEAFF
TRBV3-1/TRBV3-2	NA	NA	TRBJ2-6	TGTGCCAGCAGTCGGATCTCTGGGGCCAACGTCCTGACTTTC	CASSRISGANVLTF
TRBV11-3	NA	NA	TRBJ1-2	TGTGCCAGCAGCGCAAGCCACAGGGAAGGCTACACCTTC	CASSASHREGYTF
TRBV13	NA	NA	TRBJ1-2	TGTGCCAGCAGCTCCTGGCGATTTTATGGCTACACCTTC	CASSSWRFYGYTF
TRBV7-9	NA	NA	TRBJ1-4	TGTGCCAGCAGCTTAGTTCCGGGGAGGCGGGAAAAACTGTTTTTT	CASSLVPGRREKLFF
TRBV6-5	NA	NA	TRBJ2-2	TGTGCCAGCAGTTGGAATGGGGGAACCGGGGAGCTGTTTTTT	CASSWNGGTGELFF
TRBV4-2	TRBD2	NA	TRBJ2-3	TGTGCCAGCAGCCTAGCGACTAGCGGGGGGGCAGATACGCAGTATTTT	CASSLATSGGADTQYF
TRBV3-1/TRBV3-2	TRBD2	NA	TRBJ2-7	TGTGCCAGCAGCTCCGGGACAGCACGACAAATAGGACTAGCGGGAGCAGGGGAGCAGTACTTC	CASSSGTARQIGLAGAGEQYF
TRBV28	NA	NA	TRBJ2-7	TGTGCCAGCAGTGGATACGAGCAGTACTTC	CASSGYEQYF
TRBV3-1/TRBV3-2	TRBD2	NA	TRBJ2-2	TGTGCCAGCAGCCCCAAAGGGACTAGCGGGAGGGTGTGGGACACCGGGGAGCTGTTTTTT	CASSPKGTSGRVWDTGELFF
TRBV30	NA	NA	TRBJ1-4	TGTGCCTGGAGGCCCGGGGTTAACAATGAAAAACTGTTTTTT	CAWRPGVNNEKLFF
TRBV6-1	NA	once	TRBJ1-5	TGTGCCAGCAGTGAATACGGGGGTAGCAATCAGCCCCAGCATTTT	CASSEYGGSNQPQHF
TRBV6-2/TRBV6-3	NA	NA	TRBJ1-2	TGTGCCAGCAGTTACTCGGCGGGAAACTATGGCTACACCTTC	CASSYSAGNYGYTF
TRBV27	NA	NA	TRBJ1-6	TGTGCCAGCAGTTTCGGGCAACCAAACTCACCCCTCCACTTT	CASSFGQPNSPLHF
TRBV19	NA	NA	TRBJ1-2	TGTGCCAGTAGAGGGGGGGCTGATGGCTACACCTTC	CASRGGADGYTF
TRBV5-4	NA	NA	TRBJ1-3	TGTGCCAGCAGCCTCCCTGGGGGAGGGGCTGGAAACACCATATATTTT	CASSLPGGGAGNTIYF
TRBV6-5	NA	NA	TRBJ1-2	TGTGCCAGCAGTTACTTGGCAGGACCTTATGGCTACACCTTC	CASSYLAGPYGYTF
TRBV9	NA	once	TRBJ2-3	TGTGCCAGCAGCGCGCTGGATTGGGGCTCCACAGATACGCAGTATTTT	CASSALDWGSTDTQYF
TRBV18	NA	NA	TRBJ1-5	TGTGCCAGCTCACCACGTCAGGGAATACAGCCCCAGCATTTT	CASSPRQGIQPQHF
TRBV11-3	TRBD2	NA	TRBJ2-2	TGTGCCAGCACCATGACTAGCGACCACCGGGAGCTGTTTTTT	CASTMTSDHRELFF
TRBV15	NA	NA	TRBJ2-7	TGTGCCACCAGCAGTGCCGGGGGAAGAGAAGAATACGAGCAGTACTTC	CATSSAGGREEYEQYF
TRBV9	NA	once	TRBJ2-1	TGTGCCAGCAGCATCATGGGGGCCATGGATGAGCAGTTCTTC	CASSIMGAMDEQFF
TRBV9	NA	NA	TRBJ2-1	TGTGCCAGCAGCGTCTCTGGCGTCCGGCCCTACAATGAGCAGTTCTTC	CASSVSGVRPYNEQFF
TRBV6-2/TRBV6-3	TRBD2	NA	TRBJ2-3	TGTGCCAGCAGTTACCCACCACTAGCGGGAGCCTCGAAATTGTCAGATACGCAGTATTTT	CASSYPPLAGASKLSDTQYF
TRBV2	NA	NA	TRBJ1-1	TGTGCCAGCAGTGTAAGGGACGCTGAAGCTTTCTTT	CASSVRDAEAFF
TRBV19	TRBD1	NA	TRBJ1-5	TGTGCCAGTAGTTCTCCGACAGGGAGAGGGTACCAGCCCCAGCATTTT	CASSSPTGRGYQPQHF
TRBV2	NA	NA	TRBJ2-7	TGTGCCAGCAGAGGGGGACTCTACGAGCAGTACTTC	CASRGGLYEQYF
TRBV12-3/TRBV12-4	NA	once	TRBJ1-5	TGTGCCAGCAGTTTTTCAGGGTATCAGCCCCAGCATTTT	CASSFSGYQPQHF
TRBV7-8	NA	NA	TRBJ2-1	TGTGCCAGCAGCCGACAGGGGGGTGCCGGGACTAGCAAGTACAATGAGCAGTTCTTC	CASSRQGGAGTSKYNEQFF
TRBV5-6	NA	NA	TRBJ1-2	TGTGCCAGCAGCCCTGAGAGGGGGGGGTCCTATGGCTACACCTTC	CASSPERGGSYGYTF